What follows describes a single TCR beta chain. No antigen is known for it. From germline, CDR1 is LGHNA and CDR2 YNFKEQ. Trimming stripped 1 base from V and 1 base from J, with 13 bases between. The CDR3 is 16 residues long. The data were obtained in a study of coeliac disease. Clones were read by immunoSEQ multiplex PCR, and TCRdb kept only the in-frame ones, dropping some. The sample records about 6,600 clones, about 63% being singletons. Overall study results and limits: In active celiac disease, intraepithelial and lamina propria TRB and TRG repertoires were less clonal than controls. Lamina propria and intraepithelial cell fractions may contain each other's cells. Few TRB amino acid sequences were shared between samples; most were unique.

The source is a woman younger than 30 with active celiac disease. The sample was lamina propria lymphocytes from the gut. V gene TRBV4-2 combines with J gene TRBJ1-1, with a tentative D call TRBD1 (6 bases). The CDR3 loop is CASSQVPGQTNTEAFF. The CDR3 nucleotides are TGTGCCAGCAGCCAAGTCCCTGGACAGACGAACACTGAAGCTTTCTTT.